Listed below are T cell receptor beta chains from one sample, sequenced in a study of T cells in Graves' hyperthyroidism and ophthalmopathy. TCRdb processed the multiplex PCR reads anew with MiXCR; each CDR3 protein has one entry. The table records around 660,000 distinct CDR3 sequences, less than 45% of them present only once. The specimen was peripheral blood or thyroid tissue (not recorded which). The receptors here all came from an adult man with Graves' disease, either hyperthyroidism or ophthalmopathy (not recorded which). The CDR3 runs from the conserved cysteine through the conserved F or W. The D gene is left open where the match is weak. Not every row has a clone size; where given, it reads once, few, many or a size class.

j_call d_call v_call clone_size cdr3_nt cdr3_aa
TRBJ1-5 - TRBV24-1 many TGTGCCACCAGTGGTCCGGGTTACAGCAATCAGCCCCAGCATTTT CATSGPGYSNQPQHF
TRBJ1-6 TRBD1 TRBV5-1 - TGCGCCAGCAGCTGGGCCGGGACAGGGGAAAATTCACCCCTCCACTTT CASSWAGTGENSPLHF
TRBJ2-5 - TRBV9 few TGTGCCAGCAGCGTAGGTTTTCAGGGGTTGCGAGAGACCCAGTACTTC CASSVGFQGLRETQYF
TRBJ1-4 TRBD1 TRBV2 many TGTGCCAGCAGTATTGCCGGGACAGACTTTTTT CASSIAGTDFF
TRBJ1-2 - TRBV7-2 - TGTGCCAGCAGCCAAACCACCGGGTCGCTCTATGGCTACACCTTC CASSQTTGSLYGYTF
TRBJ1-1 - TRBV10-3 - TGTGCCATCAGCGAACAGGGCGTCACTGAAGCTTTCTTT CAISEQGVTEAFF
TRBJ2-7 TRBD2 TRBV6-9 few TGTGCCAGCAGTTATATCAGCGGGAGCGAGCAGTACTTC CASSYISGSEQYF
TRBJ1-1 TRBD1 TRBV15 many TGTGCCACCAGCATAGACAGGGGGTTAATGAACACTGAAGCTTTCTTT CATSIDRGLMNTEAFF
TRBJ1-2 - TRBV29-1 - TGCGCTAGACAGGCTGGGAACTATGGCTACACCTTC CARQAGNYGYTF
TRBJ1-6 - TRBV10-3 once TGTGCCATCAGTGAGGGCCAGGATAATTCACCTCTCCACTTT CAISEGQDNSPLHF
TRBJ2-7 - TRBV5-4 - TGTGCCAGCAGCCAAGAGGGCCAGGGGAAGGAGCAGTACTTC CASSQEGQGKEQYF
TRBJ1-1 TRBD1 TRBV5-1 few TGCGCCAGCACTGGACAGGGGCTGGAATCGAACACTGAAGCTTTCTTT CASTGQGLESNTEAFF
TRBJ1-1 - TRBV7-9 - TGTGCCAGCAGCTCTGCCCAGGGCGGCAGGAACACTGAAGCTTTCTTT CASSSAQGGRNTEAFF
TRBJ2-7 TRBD1 TRBV29-1 - TGCAGCGTGACTAGTAACAGGGGGGAGCAGTACTTC CSVTSNRGEQYF
TRBJ2-2 TRBD1 TRBV2 - TGTGCCAGCAGCGCCGGGACAGGGACTTTCCTGGCCGGGGAGCTGTTTTTT CASSAGTGTFLAGELFF
TRBJ1-2 - TRBV7-6 many TGTGCCAGCAGCTTAGGCACAACCAGTACCGGCTATGGCTACACCTTC CASSLGTTSTGYGYTF
TRBJ2-7 - TRBV7-2 many TGTGCCAGCAGCTTAGGGGGATCGCTGGAGCAGTACTTC CASSLGGSLEQYF
TRBJ2-5 TRBD2 TRBV7-2 few TGTGCCAGCAGTAAAGGGACTAGCAGAAAAGAGACCCAGTACTTC CASSKGTSRKETQYF
TRBJ1-3 - TRBV20-1 - TGCAGTGCTCCCCCCATATATTTT CSAPPIYF
TRBJ1-4 TRBD1 TRBV10-3 - TGTGCCACCGCGCTAGGACAGGGGGATGAAAAACTGTTTTTT CATALGQGDEKLFF
TRBJ2-6 TRBD1 TRBV25-1 - TGTGCCAGTGTGGGGGGACAGGGGGCTGGGGCCAACGTCCTGACTTTC CASVGGQGAGANVLTF
TRBJ1-2 - TRBV6-5 once TGTGCCAGCAGTTTCGGACAGATAACTAACTATGGCTACACCTTC CASSFGQITNYGYTF
TRBJ2-5 - TRBV29-1 many TGCAGCGTCCTCCCGATGACAGAAGAGACCCAGTACTTC CSVLPMTEETQYF
TRBJ1-1 TRBD1 TRBV7-3 - TGTGCCAGCAGCCCTAAGGGACAGGGGGCGTTGAACACTGAAGCTTTCTTT CASSPKGQGALNTEAFF
TRBJ1-2 TRBD1 TRBV7-2 - TGCGCCAGCAGCCAAGTTGGATCGCGGGACAGCGACTATGGCTACACCTTC CASSQVGSRDSDYGYTF
TRBJ1-6 - TRBV20-1 - TGCAGTGCTAGAGATTGGGCAGGGTCACCCCTCCACTTT CSARDWAGSPLHF
TRBJ1-4 - TRBV7-9 - TGTGCCAGCAGCTTGGTATCGGGGACGGTTAATGAAAAACTGTTTTTT CASSLVSGTVNEKLFF
TRBJ1-5 - TRBV20-1 - TGCAGTGCTATACGGGTCATCAATCAGCCCCAGCATTTT CSAIRVINQPQHF
TRBJ2-5 TRBD2 TRBV12-3/TRBV12-4 - TGTGCCAGCAGTTTTTTACCTCCAATGACCGGGACTAGCGGGGGCGAGACCCAGTACTTC CASSFLPPMTGTSGGETQYF
TRBJ1-3 - TRBV2 - TGTGCCAGCAGCCCCACCGTGGACACCATATATTTT CASSPTVDTIYF
TRBJ1-3 TRBD1 TRBV19 many TGTGCCAGTAGTGGGGCCAGGGGGATCTCTGGAAACACCATATATTTT CASSGARGISGNTIYF
TRBJ1-1 - TRBV19 many TGTGCCAGTAGTAGAGGACTTGAAGCTTTCTTT CASSRGLEAFF
TRBJ1-4 TRBD1 TRBV20-1 - TGCAGTGCCCGACAGGGTTTTGGTGAAAAACTGTTTTTT CSARQGFGEKLFF
TRBJ2-7 - TRBV10-3 few TGTGCCAGCAAACTGCCCGCTGATGAATACGAGCAGTACTTC CASKLPADEYEQYF
TRBJ2-7 TRBD1 TRBV7-2 - TGTGCTATGGACAGGTACTACGAGCAGTACTTC CAMDRYYEQYF
TRBJ1-2 TRBD1 TRBV7-2 many TGTGCCAGCAGCTTAACGGGACAGGCAAATGGCTACACCTTC CASSLTGQANGYTF
TRBJ1-5 TRBD1 TRBV2 once TGTGCCAGCAGGAAGACAGGGCAACAGCCCCAGCATTTT CASRKTGQQPQHF
TRBJ1-2 TRBD1 TRBV7-9 once TGTGCCAGCAGCTTCCGGGACAGACATAACTATGGCTACACCTTC CASSFRDRHNYGYTF
TRBJ2-7 TRBD2 TRBV2 many TGTGCCAGCAGTGAACTCGGGGGGGCAGTCTACGAGCAGTACTTC CASSELGGAVYEQYF
TRBJ1-6 - TRBV6-6 few TGTGCCAGCAGGGTGGGCAGGGACTATAATTCACCCCTCCACTTT CASRVGRDYNSPLHF
TRBJ1-5 TRBD1 TRBV2 - TGTGCCAGCCCGGGACAGGACGACAATCAGCCCCAGCATTTT CASPGQDDNQPQHF